This note documents a single TCR beta chain sequence. The clone's antigen remains unknown. Relative to the germline gene, one junction end is altered; a read error may explain this. The data stem from a study of molecular identifiers for immune sequencing clone quantification (dated by TCRdb to the late 2010s). About the investigation overall: For a replicate experiment, RNA from around 18,000 or 91,000 naive CD8 T cells was divided into five aliquots, and four of the five aliquots were sequenced. The study was a methods study using CD8 T cells to benchmark molecular-identifier clustering-based TCR repertoire sequencing (MIDCIRS) and TCR RNA copy counting. Results and caveats for the whole study, not just this receptor: Identical TCR molecules sharing a barcode could cause highly expanded clone sizes to be underestimated. In CMV-specific effector cells, clones with more than 20 RNA copies contained over 97% of molecules, whereas in naive cells such clones contained under 1% of molecules. The naive libraries included spiked-in Jurkat TCR RNA (more than nine copies' worth), and this Jurkat TCR RNA is not part of the donor repertoire. When barcode sub-clustering was left out, chimeric consensus sequences inflated TCR diversity, with chimeras reaching as high as 47%. Modeling indicated around 3.2 TCR RNA copies recovered per cell, compared with around 10 by digital PCR, which implies a capture efficiency of around 30%. A single cell's worth of spiked-in Jurkat TCR RNA was reported detectable even among under 1.1 million naive CD8 T cells.

From the germline V gene, CDR1 is MNHEY and CDR2 is SVGEGT. The CDR3 covers 15 residues, taking in both the cysteine and the phenylalanine. Kept here is only the CDR3 DNA, which spans 45 bases and is read in frame from base 1. Libraries of naive CD8 T cells were built from approximately 20,000 to 980,000 sorted cells, with 10%, 30% or 50% of the purified RNA used. Naive CD8 T cells were FACS-sorted as CD8+CD4-CCR7+CD45RA+ on a BD FACSAria II into RLT Plus buffer. Approximately nine TCR copies' worth of Jurkat RNA were spiked into about 19,000-1,000,000 naive CD8 T cell samples to test detection sensitivity. Enrichment of CD8 T cells was performed with RosetteSep CD8+ T Cell Enrichment Cocktail and Ficoll-Paque, after which ACK red cell lysis was carried out. Library prep was done by PCR. These reads were obtained on a NextSeq 500. Bulk TCR libraries were made following a previously described method, with the TCR primers given in Table S5. Purification of total RNA was performed with the Qiagen AllPrep DNA/RNA kit. Before any analysis, reads coming from multiple sequencing runs of the same library were combined into one pool. The authors' analysis ran thus. Only reads with exact TCR constant sequence were kept, trimmed to 150 nt, and grouped by their 12-nt molecular barcodes. Within each barcode group, reads were sub-clustered at a 15% Levenshtein threshold, and quality-weighted consensus sequences were built per RNA molecule. Non-functional sequences were excluded, and lower-count sequences lying one edit away from another sequence were also excluded. Based on a fit of two negative binomial distributions, barcode sub-clusters having less than 20% of the maximum read count were discarded. TCRdb's own reprocessing of the public reads used fastp at Q25 and MiXCR and kept productive beta chains. Here each entry gathers all rows of one CDR3 protein and keeps the most common genes and DNA. It is TCRdb's table, rather than the study itself, that gives the V and J calls and clone size. This sample comprises some 320,000 distinct CDR3 sequences, under 25% of them detected only once. The ten largest clones represent 0.65% to 0.75% of the sample.

This TCR derives from a human donor in good health. Some libraries in this study had Jurkat cell RNA spiked in. The sample was naive CD8+ T cells from blood, with Jurkat cell RNA spiked in. The cell subset or site label, read with the paper, signifies: FACS-sorted CD8+CD4-CCR7+CD45RA+ naive T cells. The rearranged chain carries TRBV6-2 or TRBV6-3 and TRBJ1-5, with the D gene not clear enough to name. The DNA sequence follows: TGTGCCTGCAGTGACCCGACCCGCTCCCACCAGCCCCAGCATTTT. This is translated as CACSDPTRSHQPQHF.